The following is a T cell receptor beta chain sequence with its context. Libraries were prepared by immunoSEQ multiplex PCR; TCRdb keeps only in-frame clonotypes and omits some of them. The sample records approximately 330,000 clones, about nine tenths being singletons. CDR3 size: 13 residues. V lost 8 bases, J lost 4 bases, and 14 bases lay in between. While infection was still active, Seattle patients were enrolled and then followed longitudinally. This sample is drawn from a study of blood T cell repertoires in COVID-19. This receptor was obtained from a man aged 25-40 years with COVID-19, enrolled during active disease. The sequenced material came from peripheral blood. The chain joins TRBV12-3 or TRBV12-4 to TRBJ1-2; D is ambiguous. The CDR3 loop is CASDGEGGYGYTF. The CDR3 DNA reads TGTGCCAGCGATGGGGAGGGAGGCTATGGCTACACCTTC.